This TCR beta chain was obtained from a study of blood T cell repertoires in COVID-19. The V and J ends lost 0 bases and 2 bases, in that order; junction bases with no gene match: 4. This CDR3 comprises 16 residues. CDR1 is MNHEY, CDR2 SMNVEV, per germline (reference sequence). Sequenced by immunoSEQ multiplex PCR; TCRdb stores in-frame clones only, minus some. Of about 260,000 clones in the sample, roughly 90% were seen once. The chain combines TRBV27 with TRBJ2-1; 7 bases match TRBD2. This clonotype was obtained from a human donor in a cohort sampled during active COVID-19. The sequencing input was peripheral blood. The CDR3: CASSLSSGLTYNEQFF. For the CDR3, the DNA is TGTGCCAGCAGTTTATCTAGCGGGCTTACCTACAATGAGCAGTTCTTC.